The 30 T cell receptor beta chains presented below share a single source sample, sequenced in a study of cytomegalovirus exposure and HLA in healthy donors. The data were produced by immunoSEQ multiplex PCR, yet TCRdb's version contains in-frame clones alone and is incomplete. Among 130,000 or so clones, roughly 90% were seen once, and the ten largest hold over 3%. Sequences were obtained from PBMCs. The receptors derive from a man younger than 40 in good health and CMV-seronegative.

This chain's CDR3 is CASSPGPGGAEKLFF. The CDR3 DNA follows: TGTGCCAGCAGCCCCGGACCCGGGGGTGCTGAAAAACTGTTTTTT. The J gene is TRBJ1-4, the V gene TRBV7-9; possibly TRBD1 for D (5 bases). V was clipped by 5 bases and J by 7 bases, with 17 bases between them. CDR1 is SEHNR and CDR2 is FQNEAQ in the germline V gene (reference sequence). The CDR3 totals 15 residues. The full variable domain, completed using reference TRBV7-9 and TRBJ1-4, is DTGVSQNPRHKITKRGQNVTFRCDPISEHNRLYWYRQTLGQGPEFLTYFQNEAQLEKSRLLSDRFSAERPKGSFSTLEIQRTEQGDSAMYLCASSPGPGGAEKLFFGSGTQLSVL.

CDR3 coding DNA: TGCGCCAGCAGCCAACTATGGGGGGGCAGAGCTATGAACACTGAAGCTTTCTTT. This gives the protein CASSQLWGGRAMNTEAFF. V is TRBV4-3 and J is TRBJ1-1; D might be TRBD1 (6 bases). The V end lost 2 bases, the J end lost 0 bases, and 19 bases lay between the germline ends. The CDR3 runs 18 residues. CDR1 LGHNA and CDR2 YSLEER come from the germline V gene.

This clone has just one count. V usage is TRBV4-2 and J usage is TRBJ2-2; 8 bases are a match to TRBD2. Germline assignment: CDR1 LGHNA and CDR2 YNFKEQ. This CDR3 region has 16 residues. Trimming removed 1 base from V and 0 bases from J; junction bases left unmatched: 1. CDR3 bases: TGTGCCAGCAGCCAAGTACTAGCGGCGAACACCGGGGAGCTGTTTTTT. It translates to CASSQVLAANTGELFF.

The rearrangement links TRBV2 to TRBJ1-6, with 10 bases fitting TRBD1. The CDR3 covers 15 residues. The J segment lost 7 bases and the V segment lost 8 bases, leaving 8 bases of the junction unmatched. The germline V gene encodes CDR1 SNHLY and CDR2 FYNNEI. The CDR3 bases are TGTGCCAGCTACATCCGGGACAGGGGCAATTCACCCCTCCACTTT. It specifies CASYIRDRGNSPLHF.

The chain uses TRBV29-1 and TRBJ2-3; 9 bases fit TRBD1. There are 15 residues in the CDR3. J lost 0 bases, V lost 6 bases, and 7 bases had no gene match. The germline CDR1 and CDR2 sequences are SQVTM and ANQGSEA. CDR3 coding DNA: TGCAGCGTGGGGACAGGGTTGGGTAGCACAGATACGCAGTATTTT. This codes for CSVGTGLGSTDTQYF.

The chain is built from TRBV14 and TRBJ1-5, with 7 bases matching TRBD1. Germline V gives CDR1 SGHDN, CDR2 FVKESK. Trimming removed 0 bases from V and 5 bases from J; junction bases left unmatched: 10. CDR3 length equals 17 residues. The CDR3 spells CASSQESGGWKYQPQHF. CDR3 DNA: TGTGCCAGCAGCCAAGAGTCAGGGGGGTGGAAGTATCAGCCCCAGCATTTT.

The chain links TRBV5-5 to TRBJ1-6; D is perhaps TRBD1 (6 bases). Trimming took off 2 bases at V and 0 bases at J, with 12 bases between the two ends. Germline V gives CDR1 SGHKS, CDR2 YYEKEE (reference sequence). The CDR3 runs to 17 residues. The CDR3 sequence is CASSFFGTSSYNSPLHF. The CDR3 region has the DNA TGTGCCAGCAGCTTTTTCGGGACAAGCTCCTATAATTCACCCCTCCACTTT.

The rearrangement uses TRBV10-2 and TRBJ1-5; D might be TRBD1 (6 bases). Germline V gene lookup returns CDR1 WSHSY and CDR2 SAAADI. This CDR3 spans 13 amino acids. Trimming left V 6 bases short and J 3 bases short, with 9 bases between. The CDR3 region is CASSRGPNQPQHF. The CDR3 DNA reads as TGCGCCAGCAGCAGGGGTCCCAATCAGCCCCAGCATTTT.

The chain combines TRBV14 with TRBJ1-1, with a weak D call TRBD1 (6 bases). Germline CDR1 is SGHDN and CDR2 is FVKESK. With 5 bases removed from V and 7 bases from J, the gap between germline ends came to 11 bases. The CDR3 runs 12 residues. CDR3: CASSSQGFEAFF. The CDR3 nucleotides are TGTGCCAGCAGCTCGCAGGGGTTTGAAGCTTTCTTT.

This clone was recorded once. This chain links TRBV4-3 with TRBJ1-1; the D is unclear. Germline values: CDR1 LGHNA, CDR2 YSLEER. The CDR3 has 15 amino acids. The V end was cut by 0 bases, the J end by 7 bases, with 15 bases between. As DNA, the CDR3 is TGCGCCAGCAGCCAAGATCAGCGCAGCGGAAATGAAGCTTTCTTT. It codes for CASSQDQRSGNEAFF.

This rearrangement joins TRBV15 to TRBJ1-1, with unresolved D. V shed 0 bases and J shed 0 bases, with 5 bases lying between them. Germline-derived CDR1 and CDR2 are LNHNV and YYDKDF (reference sequence). This CDR3 is 14 amino acids long. In DNA form, the CDR3 reads TGTGCCACCAGCAGAGACAGGATGAACACTGAAGCTTTCTTT. This gives the protein CATSRDRMNTEAFF.

The V call is TRBV28, the J call TRBJ1-4; a weak D match, TRBD1 (6 bases). There are 14 residues in the CDR3. Germline V gives CDR1 MDHEN, CDR2 SYDVKM. With 5 bases removed from V and 8 bases from J, the gap between germline ends came to 15 bases. This CDR3 reads CASSLGGAGEKLFF. In DNA form, the CDR3 reads TGTGCCAGCAGTCTGGGGGGGGCAGGGGAAAAACTGTTTTTT.

The rearrangement links TRBV7-2 to TRBJ1-2; TRBD1 agrees at 8 bases. V was clipped by 4 bases and J by 2 bases; unmatched bases: 3. Germline V gives CDR1 SGHTA, CDR2 FQGNSA. There are 14 residues in the CDR3. CDR3 DNA sequence: TGTGCCAGCAGCTCCAGGGGGCAAAACTATGGCTACACCTTC. This sequence encodes CASSSRGQNYGYTF.

V gene TRBV6-5 combines with J gene TRBJ1-2; TRBD1 agrees at 8 bases. This CDR3 region has 15 residues. Per germline, CDR1 MNHEY and CDR2 SVGAGI. After removal of 5 bases from V and 7 bases from J, the junction contained 12 bases not matched to a gene. For the CDR3, the DNA is TGTGCCAGCAGTCCTACCGGTCAGGGGGCGACTGGCTACACCTTC. It codes for CASSPTGQGATGYTF.

The chain links TRBV4-1 to TRBJ1-1, with D maybe TRBD1 (5 bases). The CDR3 is 16 amino acids. Germline CDR1 is MGHRA and CDR2 is YSYEKL. The V and J ends lost 5 bases and 0 bases respectively, with 16 bases between them. The CDR3 is CASSGHLTDVNTEAFF. DNA for the CDR3: TGCGCCAGCAGCGGACACCTGACAGACGTGAACACTGAAGCTTTCTTT.

The V gene is TRBV29-1, the J gene TRBJ2-3; D ambiguous. V was clipped by 5 bases and J by 2 bases, with 8 bases between them. The CDR3 is 12 amino acids. Germline CDR1 is SQVTM and CDR2 is ANQGSEA. The CDR3 DNA is TGCAGCGTTACCAGTTACACAGATACGCAGTATTTT. Translation gives CSVTSYTDTQYF.

The rearrangement uses TRBV7-8 and TRBJ1-5; possible D gene TRBD1, 5 bases. The CDR3 runs to 16 residues. The V and J ends lost 2 bases and 0 bases respectively, with 11 bases between them. CDR1 and CDR2 (germline): SGHVS, FQNEAQ. The CDR3 DNA reads TGTGCCAGCAGCTTAACCAGGGCATATAGCAATCAGCCCCAGCATTTT. This gives the protein CASSLTRAYSNQPQHF.

The gene calls are TRBV7-9 and TRBJ2-2; the match to TRBD1 covers 7 bases. Trimming took 6 bases from V and 0 from J; bases not matched to a gene: 10. CDR1 SEHNR and CDR2 FQNEAQ come from the germline V gene (reference sequence). This CDR3 contains 17 residues. The CDR3 DNA reads as TGTGCCAGCAGGTCGACAGGGTACGGCCCGAACACCGGGGAGCTGTTTTTT. Protein sequence: CASRSTGYGPNTGELFF.

V gene TRBV6-5 combines with J gene TRBJ2-7, with 10 bases aligning to TRBD1. Per the germline V gene, CDR1 is MNHEY and CDR2 is SVGAGI. J was trimmed by 7 bases and V by 7 bases; bases with no gene match: 4. CDR3 length equals 12 residues. The CDR3 region is CASNRQGAEQYF. CDR3 DNA: TGTGCCAGCAATCGACAGGGGGCTGAGCAGTACTTC.

This clone showed up many times. The chain couples TRBV5-8 to TRBJ1-2; the D is unclear. This CDR3 spans 18 amino acids. V lost 2 bases and J lost 6, with 26 bases in between. Germline CDR1 SGHTS, CDR2 YDEGEE. This chain's CDR3 is CASSLWEVSERWGNGYTF. The CDR3 DNA reads TGTGCCAGCAGCTTATGGGAGGTTAGCGAACGCTGGGGAAATGGCTACACCTTC. The variable domain in full, with the rest retrieved from reference TRBV5-8 and TRBJ1-2, is EAGVTQSPTHLIKTRGQQATLRCSPISGHTSVYWYQQALGLGLQFLLWYDEGEERNRGNFPPRFSGRQFPNYSSELNVNALELEDSALYLCASSLWEVSERWGNGYTFGSGTRLTVV.

V and J are TRBV29-1 and TRBJ2-7; maybe TRBD1 (5 bases). The CDR3 loop spans 12 amino acids. V lost 4 bases and J 6 bases, leaving 13 bases between the germline ends. CDR1 is SQVTM, CDR2 ANQGSEA, per germline. The CDR3 nucleotides are TGCAGCGTTGGGAAGCAGGGTATCGAGCAGTACTTC. As protein: CSVGKQGIEQYF.

The chain joins TRBV5-1 to TRBJ1-6; 9 nucleotides agree with TRBD1. The CDR3 has 16 amino acids. Looked up from germline, CDR1 is SGHRS and CDR2 is YFSETQ. The V gene end was trimmed by 1 base and the J gene end by 6 bases; junction bases not matched to a gene: 5. CDR3 sequence reads: CASSLTPGQGNSPLHF. The CDR3 coding sequence is TGCGCCAGCAGCTTGACTCCGGGACAGGGTAATTCACCCCTCCACTTT.

This clone was counted a few times. This chain uses TRBV5-1 with TRBJ1-5, with TRBD1 matching over 7 bases. Germline CDR1 reads SGHRS; CDR2 reads YFSETQ. CDR3 size: 15 residues. The V segment lost 1 base and the J segment 6 bases; nucleotides outside the gene matches: 7. In DNA form, the CDR3 reads TGCGCCAGCAGCTTGTCAGGGGGGACGGGTCAGCCCCAGCATTTT. Its translation: CASSLSGGTGQPQHF.

The chain joins TRBV28 to TRBJ1-6; a weak D match, TRBD1 (6 bases). V lost 2 bases and J 0 bases, leaving 11 bases between the germline ends. This CDR3 has 17 residues. The germline V gene has CDR1 MDHEN and CDR2 SYDVKM. In nucleotides, the CDR3 is TGTGCCAGCAGTTTAGTGGGGGGGGCCTCCTATAATTCACCCCTCCACTTT. Protein: CASSLVGGASYNSPLHF.

The V and J genes are TRBV28 and TRBJ2-2, with 7 bases fitting TRBD1. J gave up 4 bases and V 5 bases, and 7 bases lay outside the gene matches. Germline CDR1 and CDR2: MDHEN and SYDVKM. CDR3 length: 15 amino acids. The CDR3 spells CASSERTGLTGELFF. The CDR3 DNA reads as TGTGCCAGCAGTGAACGGACAGGCCTCACCGGGGAGCTGTTTTTT.

The chain joins TRBV27 to TRBJ1-4, with D perhaps matching TRBD1 (6 bases). The CDR3 runs to 14 residues. Trimming cost V 6 bases and J 7 bases, with 15 bases left between them. Germline lookup yields CDR1 MNHEY and CDR2 SMNVEV (reference sequence). The CDR3 DNA sequence: TGTGCCAGCAGACCTACAGGGAGACGTGAAAAACTGTTTTTT. Its translation is CASRPTGRREKLFF. Filled out from reference TRBV27 and TRBJ1-4, the complete variable domain reads EAQVTQNPRYLITVTGKKLTVTCSQNMNHEYMSWYRQDPGLGLRQIYYSMNVEVTDKGDVPEGYKVSRKEKRNFPLILESPSPNQTSLYFCASRPTGRREKLFFGSGTQLSVL.

CDR3 in DNA: TGTGCCACCAGCAGAGATGGAGGGACCGGAAACACCATATATTTT. Protein sequence: CATSRDGGTGNTIYF. This sequence joins TRBV15 and TRBJ1-3, with D tentatively TRBD1 (5 bases). The CDR3 loop spans 15 amino acids. Trimming cost V 0 bases and J 4 bases, with 10 bases left between them. Germline assignment: CDR1 LNHNV and CDR2 YYDKDF (reference sequence).

This clone was counted between two and nine times. J is TRBJ2-7 and V is TRBV11-2, with TRBD1 as a possible D gene (7 bases). The V gene lost 8 bases and the J gene lost 6 bases, with 11 bases spanning the gap. Per germline, CDR1 SGHAT and CDR2 FQNNGV. The CDR3 sequence is 11 residues long. The CDR3 spells CASGGDSEQYF. Written as DNA, the CDR3 is TGTGCCAGCGGAGGGGACAGCGAGCAGTACTTC. The full variable domain, its missing parts supplied by reference TRBV11-2 and TRBJ2-7, is EAGVAQSPRYKIIEKRQSVAFWCNPISGHATLYWYQQILGQGPKLLIQFQNNGVVDDSQLPKDRFSAERLKGVDSTLKIQPAKLEDSAVYLCASGGDSEQYFGPGTRLTVT.

The J gene is TRBJ1-2, the V gene TRBV14; no clear D. The V gene lost 4 bases and the J gene lost 1 base, with 13 bases spanning the gap. This CDR3 has 15 residues. The germline V gene encodes CDR1 SGHDN and CDR2 FVKESK. The CDR3 region is CASSRADGHNYGYTF. CDR3 sequence (DNA): TGTGCCAGCAGCCGAGCGGACGGGCATAACTATGGCTACACCTTC.

The rearrangement uses TRBV7-9 and TRBJ2-7; 12 bases align to TRBD2. This CDR3 is built from 13 residues. From germline, CDR1 is SEHNR and CDR2 FQNEAQ (reference sequence). Losses at the gene ends were 5 bases for V and 6 bases for J; bases not matched to a gene: 2. CDR3 in amino acids: CASSPSGGVEQYF. DNA for the CDR3: TGTGCCAGCAGCCCTAGCGGGGGGGTCGAGCAGTACTTC. Drawing the rest from reference TRBV7-9 and TRBJ2-7, the complete variable domain is DTGVSQNPRHKITKRGQNVTFRCDPISEHNRLYWYRQTLGQGPEFLTYFQNEAQLEKSRLLSDRFSAERPKGSFSTLEIQRTEQGDSAMYLCASSPSGGVEQYFGPGTRLTVT.